This T cell receptor (beta chain) was obtained from a study of cytomegalovirus exposure and HLA in healthy donors. The PCR ran on 60 Vbeta and 13 Jbeta primers. Measured with immunoSEQ multiplex PCR; TCRdb has only the in-frame clones, and not every one. The sample holds about 130,000 clones, roughly 70% seen once. Comment on this clone: No antigen is known for it.

The CDR3 runs to 16 residues. The V gene's germline CDR1 is LNHNV and CDR2 YYDKDF (reference sequence). After removal of 2 bases from V and 2 bases from J, the junction contained 4 bases not matched to a gene. Study results and limitations: More clonal expansion characterized HLA-associated TCR beta chains than equally common others in a later analysis. The study recorded about 160 TCR beta chains that were cytomegalovirus-associated.

Sequencing was done on a sample of PBMCs. This rearrangement joins TRBV15 to TRBJ1-5, with TRBD1 matching 9 bases. This clonotype originated in a man between 18 and 35 years old in good health and CMV-seropositive. The CDR3 loop is CATSRLQGAGNQPQHF. The CDR3, as DNA: TGTGCCACCAGCAGACTACAGGGGGCGGGCAATCAGCCCCAGCATTTT.